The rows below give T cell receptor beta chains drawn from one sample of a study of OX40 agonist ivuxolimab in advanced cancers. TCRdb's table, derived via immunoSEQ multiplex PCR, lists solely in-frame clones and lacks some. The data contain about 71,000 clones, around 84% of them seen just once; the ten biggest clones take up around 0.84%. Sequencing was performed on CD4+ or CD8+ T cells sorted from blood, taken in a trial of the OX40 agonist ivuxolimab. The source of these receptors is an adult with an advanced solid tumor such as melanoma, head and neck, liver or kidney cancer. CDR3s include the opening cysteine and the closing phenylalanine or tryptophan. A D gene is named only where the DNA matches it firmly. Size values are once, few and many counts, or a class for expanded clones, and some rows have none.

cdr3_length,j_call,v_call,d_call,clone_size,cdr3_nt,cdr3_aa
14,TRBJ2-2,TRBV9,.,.,TGTGCCAGCAGCGAGGGACTCCACACCGGGGAGCTGTTTTTT,CASSEGLHTGELFF
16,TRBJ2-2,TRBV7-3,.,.,TGTGCCAGCAGCTTCGGTCTAGCTAAGAACACCGGGGAGCTGTTTTTT,CASSFGLAKNTGELFF
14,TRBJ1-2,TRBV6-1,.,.,TGTGCCAGCAGTGAAGGGCGGGAGCGATATGGCTACACCTTC,CASSEGRERYGYTF
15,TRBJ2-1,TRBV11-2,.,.,TGTGCCAGCAGCTTAGAATCGAGAACCTACAATGAGCAGTTCTTC,CASSLESRTYNEQFF
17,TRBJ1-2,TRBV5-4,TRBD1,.,TGTGCCAGCAGCTTGGTAGTACAGGGGGCAACTAACTATGGCTACACCTTC,CASSLVVQGATNYGYTF
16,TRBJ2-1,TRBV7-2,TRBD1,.,TGTGCCAGCAGGTCCCCGGGACAGGGGTCTTACAATGAGCAGTTCTTC,CASRSPGQGSYNEQFF
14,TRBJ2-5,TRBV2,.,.,TGTGCCAGCAGTGGTACAGGGCCCCAAGAGACCCAGTACTTC,CASSGTGPQETQYF
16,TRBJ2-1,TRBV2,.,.,TGTGCCAGCAGTGAATTCGGCCGTGGCTCCTACAATGAGCAGTTCTTC,CASSEFGRGSYNEQFF
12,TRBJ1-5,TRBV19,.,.,TGTGCCAGTAGTCTGATAAATCAGCCCCAGCATTTT,CASSLINQPQHF
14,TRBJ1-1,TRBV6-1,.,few,TGTGCCAGCGGTAGAATGGGGGATTGGACTGAAGCTTTCTTT,CASGRMGDWTEAFF
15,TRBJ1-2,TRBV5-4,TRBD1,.,TGTGCCAGCAGCTACGCGACGACAGGGACGGGTGGCTACACCTTC,CASSYATTGTGGYTF
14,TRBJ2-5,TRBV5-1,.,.,TGCGCCAGCAGCTTGGTCTCAGGGGAAGAGACCCAGTACTTC,CASSLVSGEETQYF
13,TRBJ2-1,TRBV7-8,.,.,TGTGCCAGCAGCTACTCAGCTGGGAATGAGCAGTTCTTC,CASSYSAGNEQFF
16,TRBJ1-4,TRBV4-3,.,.,TGCGCCAGCAGCCCCTTAAGCGCTGCAACTAATGAAAAACTGTTTTTT,CASSPLSAATNEKLFF
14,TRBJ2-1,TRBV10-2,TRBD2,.,TGCGCCAGCAGGGAGGGCGGGGGCTACAATGAGCAGTTCTTC,CASREGGGYNEQFF
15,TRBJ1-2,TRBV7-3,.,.,TGTGCCAGCAGCCAAAACGGGGGCTCAAACTATGGCTACACCTTC,CASSQNGGSNYGYTF
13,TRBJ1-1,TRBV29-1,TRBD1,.,TGCAGCGCCCAAACAGGGGGCGGTACTGAAGCTTTCTTT,CSAQTGGGTEAFF
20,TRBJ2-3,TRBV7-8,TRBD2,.,TGTGCCAGCAGCCCAAAGACTAGCGGGAGAATACGATCTAGCACAGATACGCAGTATTTT,CASSPKTSGRIRSSTDTQYF
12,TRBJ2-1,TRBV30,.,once,TGTGCCTGGAGTGTTCTGAGCAATGAGCAGTTCTTC,CAWSVLSNEQFF
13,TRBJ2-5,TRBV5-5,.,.,TGTGCCAGCAGCTTTGGACAGCAAGAGACCCAGTACTTC,CASSFGQQETQYF
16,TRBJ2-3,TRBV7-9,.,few,TGTGCCAACACTGAAATAGTCTCCACCGGCACAGATACGCAGTATTTT,CANTEIVSTGTDTQYF
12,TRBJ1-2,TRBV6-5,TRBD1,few,TGTGCCAGCAGTTTAGGACAGGGGAGCTACACCTTC,CASSLGQGSYTF
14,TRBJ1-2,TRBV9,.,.,TGTGCCAGCAGCGTAGATGTACAGCCCTATGGCTACACCTTC,CASSVDVQPYGYTF
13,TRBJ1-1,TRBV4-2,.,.,TGTGCCAGCAGCCCCAGGGGGAACACTGAAGCTTTCTTT,CASSPRGNTEAFF
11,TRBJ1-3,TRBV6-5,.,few,TGTGCCAGCAGTTACGGGGACACCATATATTTT,CASSYGDTIYF
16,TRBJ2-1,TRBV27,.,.,TGTGCCAGCAGTTTATCTGGGGGCAGCATGTACAATGAGCAGTTCTTC,CASSLSGGSMYNEQFF
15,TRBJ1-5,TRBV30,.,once,TGTGCCTGGAGTAGAGACGGGGGCGGCAATCAGCCCCAGCATTTT,CAWSRDGGGNQPQHF
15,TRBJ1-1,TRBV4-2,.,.,TGTGCCAGCAGCCAGAGGCCCCAAGCAGCCAATGAAGCTTTCTTT,CASSQRPQAANEAFF
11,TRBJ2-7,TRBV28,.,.,TGTGCCAGCAGTTCCTTTACCGAGCAGTACTTC,CASSSFTEQYF
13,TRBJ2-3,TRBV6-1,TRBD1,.,TGTGCCAGCAGCACAGGGGGCGAAGATACGCAGTATTTT,CASSTGGEDTQYF
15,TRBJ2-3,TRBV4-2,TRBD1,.,TGTGCCAGCAGCCAAGAAGGGACAGGGATAGATACGCAGTATTTT,CASSQEGTGIDTQYF
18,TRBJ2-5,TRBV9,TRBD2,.,TGTGCCAGCAGCCCAGATAGAGGGACTAGCGGGAGTGGTTCGGCACAGTACTTC,CASSPDRGTSGSGSAQYF
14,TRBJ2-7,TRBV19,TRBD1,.,TGTGCCAGTAGGATTTCAGGGGGAGCCTACGAGCAGTACTTC,CASRISGGAYEQYF
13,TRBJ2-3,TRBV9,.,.,TGTGCCAGCAGCGGGTCCCCATGGGATACGCAGTATTTT,CASSGSPWDTQYF
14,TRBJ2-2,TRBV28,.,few,TGTGCCAGCAATCGGGGGACCTACACCGGGGAGCTGTTTTTT,CASNRGTYTGELFF
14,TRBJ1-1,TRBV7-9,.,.,TGTGCCAGCAGCTACCCCGACAGAGTCGGTATAGCTTTCTTT,CASSYPDRVGIAFF
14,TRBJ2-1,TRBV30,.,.,TGTGGTGGAGGGAAAAGGACAGTCTACAATGAGCAGTTCTTC,CGGGKRTVYNEQFF
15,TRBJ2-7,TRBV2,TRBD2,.,TGTGCCAGCACCATAGCGGGAGCCGACATGGGAGAGCAGTACTTC,CASTIAGADMGEQYF
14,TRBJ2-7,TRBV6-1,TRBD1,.,TGTGCCAGCAGTGACAGGGGGCGGACCTACGAGCAGTACTTC,CASSDRGRTYEQYF
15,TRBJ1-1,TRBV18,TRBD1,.,TGTGCCAGCTCACCCGACAGGGTTTCCGACACTGAAGCTTTCTTT,CASSPDRVSDTEAFF
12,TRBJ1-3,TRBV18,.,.,TGTGCCAGCTCACCACCTGGAAACACCATATATTTT,CASSPPGNTIYF
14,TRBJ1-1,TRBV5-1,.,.,TGCGCCAGCAGCTTTGACACCGGAGCCACTGAAGCTTTCTTT,CASSFDTGATEAFF
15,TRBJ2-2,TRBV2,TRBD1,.,TGTGCCAGCAGGGTGGGACAGGCGATGGGCGGGGAGCTGTTTTTT,CASRVGQAMGGELFF